The 18 T cell receptor beta chains in this list originate from one sample, sequenced in a study of regulatory T cells in long-lasting Graves disease (dated by TCRdb to about 2021). The protocol used for the library was multiplex PCR. Sequencing used an Illumina HiSeq 4000. iRepertoire HTBI primers and Arm-PCR amplification of CDR3 regions were used to construct TCR beta libraries. The public reads were reanalyzed by TCRdb: fastp trimming at Q25, MiXCR alignment, in-frame beta chains only. One record per CDR3 amino acid sequence lists the most common genes and DNA. In all, the sample holds fewer than 550,000 distinct CDR3 sequences, and roughly 15% of those were seen once. Around a quarter of the sample goes to the ten largest clones. This sample's time point label indicates: newly diagnosed GD, antithyroid drugs for less than 3 months. For both TCR sequencing and RNA sequencing, RNA was extracted from PBMCs in TRIzol.

These same data were also listed under a study on T cells in Graves' hyperthyroidism and ophthalmopathy.

Sequencing used peripheral blood mononuclear cells (PBMCs), obtained at new diagnosis, from a patient treated with antithyroid drugs. All receptors derive from a woman younger than 30 with Graves disease. Donor details come from another sample of the same person, matched by shared clones.

This clonotype was recorded a few times. The chain links TRBV27 to TRBJ2-3; D is ambiguous. The CDR3 is made up of 15 amino acids. Trimming left V 2 bases short and J 0 bases short, with 9 bases between. Germline V gene lookup returns CDR1 MNHEY and CDR2 SMNVEV (reference sequence). CDR3 coding DNA: TGTGCCAGCAGTTTACAAGCGCCAAGCACAGATACGCAGTATTTT. Its protein is CASSLQAPSTDTQYF.

This clonotype was seen repeatedly, ten times or more. The chain is built from TRBV2 and TRBJ2-5, with 7 positions matching TRBD1. Germline assignment: CDR1 SNHLY and CDR2 FYNNEI. CDR3 length: 15 residues. V was pared by 3 bases and J by 4 bases, with 8 bases of the junction left unmatched. The CDR3 DNA is TGTGCCAGCAGTGAGACGTCAGGGGGAAGAGAGACCCAGTACTTC. Its translation is CASSETSGGRETQYF.

CDR3 protein: CASSLVGGKTYNEQFF. CDR3 coding DNA: TGTGCCAGCAGCTTAGTAGGCGGAAAAACCTACAATGAGCAGTTCTTC. V gene TRBV7-6 combines with J gene TRBJ2-1; D is unclear. V was clipped by 1 base and J by 2 bases, with 12 bases between them. CDR1 and CDR2 from the germline V gene are SGHVS and FNYEAQ. There are 16 residues in the CDR3.

V gene TRBV9 combines with J gene TRBJ2-7; TRBD2 aligns across 15 bases. From germline, CDR1 is SGDLS and CDR2 YYNGEE. This CDR3 contains 18 residues. J gave up 3 bases and V 4 bases, and 11 bases lay outside the gene matches. CDR3 loop: CASSPGTGTSGRIYEQYF. The CDR3, as DNA: TGTGCCAGCAGCCCTGGAACCGGGACTAGCGGGAGGATCTACGAGCAGTACTTC.

This clonotype has a count of ten or more. This chain uses TRBV20-1 with TRBJ2-3, with a weak D call TRBD2 (5 bases). CDR3 length: 14 residues. Germline CDR1 and CDR2: DFQATT and SNEGSKA (reference sequence). V lost 0 bases to trimming and J lost 3 bases, with 10 bases between them. CDR3 sequence: CSARDPRGTDTQYF. DNA of the CDR3: TGCAGTGCTAGAGATCCCCGAGGGACAGATACGCAGTATTTT.

This clonotype was counted many times. CDR3 nucleotides: TGTGCCAGCACCCCGCAAGGCACCGGGGAGCTGTTTTTT. This translates into CASTPQGTGELFF. J is TRBJ2-2 and V is TRBV7-9, with D uncertain. Germline V gene sequence: CDR1 SEHNR, CDR2 FQNEAQ (reference sequence). The germline V and J ends were trimmed by 7 bases and 4 bases, with 10 bases remaining between them. This CDR3 spans 13 amino acids.

The chain couples TRBV5-1 to TRBJ1-4; 9 bases are shared with TRBD1. The CDR3 totals 15 residues. Germline CDR1 is SGHRS and CDR2 is YFSETQ. J gave up 6 bases and V 4 bases, and 7 bases lay outside the gene matches. As DNA, the CDR3 is TGCGCCAGCAGCCACGAGGGACAGGGTGATGAAAAACTGTTTTTT. It is translated as CASSHEGQGDEKLFF.

The table lists this clonotype with many counts. The chain joins TRBV11-2 to TRBJ2-2; no firm D call. V lost 1 base, J lost 1 base, and 7 bases lay in between. This CDR3 spans 15 amino acids. Germline V gives CDR1 SGHAT, CDR2 FQNNGV. DNA of the CDR3: TGTGCCAGCAGCTTAGCCTTGGGGAACACCGGGGAGCTGTTTTTT. Protein product: CASSLALGNTGELFF.

The rearrangement joins TRBV20-1 to TRBJ2-3, with D perhaps TRBD1 (6 bases). CDR3 size: 13 residues. V was cut by 4 bases and J by 3 bases, with 11 bases left in between. Looked up from germline, CDR1 is DFQATT and CDR2 is SNEGSKA (reference sequence). The CDR3 sequence is CSAKRTVTDTQYF. The CDR3 bases are TGCAGTGCTAAAAGGACAGTAACAGATACGCAGTATTTT.

This clonotype was detected a few times. The J gene is TRBJ2-7, the V gene TRBV7-9; 9 bases match TRBD2. The CDR3 is made up of 14 amino acids. CDR1 and CDR2 from the germline V gene are SEHNR and FQNEAQ (reference sequence). The V segment lost 5 bases and the J segment 6 bases; nucleotides outside the gene matches: 8. The CDR3: CASSRTVAGVEQYF. For the CDR3, the DNA is TGTGCCAGCAGCCGGACCGTAGCGGGAGTCGAGCAGTACTTC.

The CDR3 spells CASSLGFASQGEQYF. CDR3 in DNA: TGTGCCAGCAGCTTAGGGTTTGCTAGCCAAGGCGAGCAGTACTTC. V gene TRBV7-2 combines with J gene TRBJ2-7, with TRBD2 as a possible D gene (5 bases). Trimming took 1 base from V and 6 from J, leaving 16 bases between them. This CDR3 has 15 amino acids. CDR1 and CDR2 from the germline V gene are SGHTA and FQGNSA.

CDR3 sequence reads: CANMTRRSYEQFF. CDR3 nucleotide sequence: TGTGCCAACATGACTAGACGATCCTACGAGCAGTTCTTC. The chain recombines TRBV4-2 with TRBJ2-1; possible D gene TRBD2, 6 bases. Germline loops: CDR1 LGHNA, CDR2 YNFKEQ. The V and J ends lost 10 bases and 10 bases respectively, with 20 bases between them. The CDR3 spans 13 residues.

The sample holds a few counts of this clonotype. J is TRBJ1-6 and V is TRBV7-9; tentative D call: TRBD1 (6 bases). The CDR3 extends over 14 amino acids. Germline CDR1 reads SEHNR; CDR2 reads FQNEAQ (reference sequence). The ends were cut back, 5 bases at V and 9 bases at J, with 14 bases in the middle. Here the CDR3 DNA reads TGTGCCAGCAGCGAGACAGGAGCTCGTTCACCCCTCCACTTT. The encoded protein is CASSETGARSPLHF. Based on the CDR3 plus reference TRBV7-9 and TRBJ1-6, the full variable domain is DTGVSQNPRHKITKRGQNVTFRCDPISEHNRLYWYRQTLGQGPEFLTYFQNEAQLEKSRLLSDRFSAERPKGSFSTLEIQRTEQGDSAMYLCASSETGARSPLHFGNGTRLTVT.

This clonotype was seen many times. The rearrangement links TRBV28 to TRBJ1-5; D ambiguous. This CDR3 region has 13 residues. Germline V gives CDR1 MDHEN, CDR2 SYDVKM. V was pared by 5 bases and J by 7 bases, with 12 bases between. In DNA form, the CDR3 reads TGTGCCAGCAGTCCCACTAAAGTCCAGCCCCAGCATTTT. Its protein is CASSPTKVQPQHF.

This clonotype was picked up a small number of times. The chain has TRBV27 and TRBJ2-7; possible D gene TRBD1, 5 bases. This CDR3 region has 16 residues. Germline lookup yields CDR1 MNHEY and CDR2 SMNVEV (reference sequence). Trimming left V 2 bases short and J 2 bases short, with 16 bases between. This chain's CDR3 is CASSLVQGTAPYEQYF. In DNA, the CDR3 is TGTGCCAGCAGTTTAGTTCAGGGTACAGCTCCCTACGAGCAGTACTTC.

Turning to this clonotype: A much larger clone lies a single base off, so this may be a read error. In this CDR3 the conserved last residue, phenylalanine or tryptophan, is missing, so a read error is likely. CDR3 sequence: CAITREYSNQPQHL. CDR3 nucleotides: TGTGCCATCACCCGGGAATATAGCAATCAGCCCCAGCATCTT. The chain couples TRBV10-3 to TRBJ1-5, with D unclear. The CDR3 covers 14 residues. CDR1 and CDR2 (germline): ENHRY, SYGVKD. Trimming removed 7 bases at V and 0 bases at J, with 10 bases between.

The CDR3 spells CSARLTSGAYNEQFF. CDR3 sequence (DNA): TGCAGTGCTAGATTGACTAGCGGGGCTTACAATGAGCAGTTCTTC. The rearrangement links TRBV20-1 to TRBJ2-1, with 11 bases fitting TRBD2. The CDR3 length is 15 residues. Germline V gene sequence: CDR1 DFQATT, CDR2 SNEGSKA (reference sequence). The junction had 4 bases not matched to a gene; V was cut back by 2 bases and J by 4 bases.

The rearrangement links TRBV28 to TRBJ2-5, with 9 bases identical to TRBD2. V was clipped by 6 bases and J by 11 bases; unmatched bases: 13. CDR3 length: 14 amino acids. In germline, CDR1 is MDHEN, CDR2 SYDVKM. CDR3 loop: CASRREGSYNEQYF. CDR3 bases: TGTGCCAGCAGGCGGGAGGGTTCCTACAATGAGCAGTACTTC.